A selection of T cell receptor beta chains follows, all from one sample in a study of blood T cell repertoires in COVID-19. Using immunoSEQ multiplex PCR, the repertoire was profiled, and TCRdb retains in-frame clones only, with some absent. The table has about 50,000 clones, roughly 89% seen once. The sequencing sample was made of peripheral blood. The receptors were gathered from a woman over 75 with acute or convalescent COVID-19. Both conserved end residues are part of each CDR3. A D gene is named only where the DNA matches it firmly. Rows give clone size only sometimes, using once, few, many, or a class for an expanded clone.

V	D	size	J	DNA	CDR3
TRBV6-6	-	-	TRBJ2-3	TGTGCCAGCAGTTACCGCGGGGCGAGCACAGATACGCAGTATTTT	CASSYRGASTDTQYF
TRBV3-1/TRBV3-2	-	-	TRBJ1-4	TGTGCCAGCAGCCAAGAAGCGGGGGCGAGGAATGAAAAACTGTTTTTT	CASSQEAGARNEKLFF
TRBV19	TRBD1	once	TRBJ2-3	TGTGCCAGTAGGGGGACAGGGACAGATACGCAGTATTTT	CASRGTGTDTQYF
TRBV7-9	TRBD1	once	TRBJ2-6	TGTGCCAGCAGCTTACACAGGGGTGATAGCTCTGGGGCCAACGTCCTGACTTTC	CASSLHRGDSSGANVLTF
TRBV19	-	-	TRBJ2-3	TGTGCCAGTAGTCCCCGACAGGCCGCAACGCAGTATTTT	CASSPRQAATQYF
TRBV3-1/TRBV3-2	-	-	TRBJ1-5	TGTGCCAGCAGCCCAGGATTTTATAGCAATCAGCCCCAGCATTTT	CASSPGFYSNQPQHF
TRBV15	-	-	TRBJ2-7	TGTGCCACCAGCCCGGGAGCATACCGGAACGAGCAGTACTTC	CATSPGAYRNEQYF
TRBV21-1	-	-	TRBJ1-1	TGTGCCAGCAACATGGACAGGGGGTCAATGAACACTGAAGCTTTCTTT	CASNMDRGSMNTEAFF
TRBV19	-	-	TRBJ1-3	TGTGCCAGCCGTCTGTCTGGAAACACCATATATTTT	CASRLSGNTIYF
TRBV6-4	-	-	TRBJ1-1	TGTGCCAGCAGTGCGACCGTAGGGGCTTTGAACACTGAAGCTTTCTTT	CASSATVGALNTEAFF
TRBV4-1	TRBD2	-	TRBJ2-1	TGCGCCAGCAGCCTAGGGACTAGCGGCAATGAGCAGTTCTTC	CASSLGTSGNEQFF
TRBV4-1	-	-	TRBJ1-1	TGCGCCAGCAGCCAAGACGTGTCCGAGGACACTGAAGCTTTCTTT	CASSQDVSEDTEAFF
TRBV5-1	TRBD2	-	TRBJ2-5	TGCGCCAGCAGCTTTACTAGCGGGGGCCAAGAGACCCAGTACTTC	CASSFTSGGQETQYF
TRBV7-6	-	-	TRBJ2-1	TGTGCCAGCAGCTTAGCAACTAGCTGGGACAATGAGCAGTTCTTC	CASSLATSWDNEQFF
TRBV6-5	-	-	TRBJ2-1	TGTGCCAGCACCAAACCAAGTGGGGGGTACAATGAGCAGTTCTTC	CASTKPSGGYNEQFF
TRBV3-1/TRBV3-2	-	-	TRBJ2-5	TGTGCCAGCAGTTTCCTTGGACTAAACCAAGAGACCCAGTACTTC	CASSFLGLNQETQYF
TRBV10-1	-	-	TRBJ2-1	TGCGCCAGCAGTGATCAGGGTCAAACCCCCCAGTTCTTC	CASSDQGQTPQFF
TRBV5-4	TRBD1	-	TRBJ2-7	TGTGCCAGCAGCACCGGGACAGGGGGCGGCTACGAGCAGTACTTC	CASSTGTGGGYEQYF
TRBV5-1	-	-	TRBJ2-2	TGCGCCAGCAGCTTGTCAGGGGATCGGTCCGGGGAGCTGTTTTTT	CASSLSGDRSGELFF
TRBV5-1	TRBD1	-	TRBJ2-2	TGCGCCAGCAGCTCAGGGGGCCAGAACACCGGGGAGCTGTTTTTT	CASSSGGQNTGELFF
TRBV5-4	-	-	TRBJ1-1	TGTGCCAGCAGCGCGCTTGAGGTGAAGGTGGCTGAAGCTTTCTTT	CASSALEVKVAEAFF
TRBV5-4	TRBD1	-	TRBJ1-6	TGTGCCAGCAGCGGGGGACAGGGTAGTTCACCCCTCCACTTT	CASSGGQGSSPLHF
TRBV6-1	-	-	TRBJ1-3	TGTGCCAGCAGTGAAATAGGGGCTGGAAACACCATATATTTT	CASSEIGAGNTIYF
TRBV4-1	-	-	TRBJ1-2	TGCGCCAGCAGCCAAGAGGGGCAGGGGCGAGGCTACACCTTC	CASSQEGQGRGYTF
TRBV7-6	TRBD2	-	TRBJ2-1	TGTGCCAGCAGCTTAGCGTTGCGGGGGGACAATGAGCAGTTCTTC	CASSLALRGDNEQFF
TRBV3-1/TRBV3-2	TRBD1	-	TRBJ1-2	TGTGCCAGCAGCCAAGATCGGAATCCGGGACAGCTCTATGGCTACACCTTC	CASSQDRNPGQLYGYTF
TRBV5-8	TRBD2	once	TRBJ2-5	TGTGCCAGCAGATCGCGGGGGGAGGAGACCCAGTACTTC	CASRSRGEETQYF
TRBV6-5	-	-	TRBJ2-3	TGTGCCAGCCAGCTAGCGCAACGCACAGATACGCAGTATTTT	CASQLAQRTDTQYF
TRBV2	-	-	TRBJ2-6	TGTGCCAGCAGTGAGCGGGGCTCCTCTGGGGCCAACGTCCTGACTTTC	CASSERGSSGANVLTF
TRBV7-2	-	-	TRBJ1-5	TGTGCCAGCAGCCCCAATAGCAATCAGCCCCAGCATTTT	CASSPNSNQPQHF
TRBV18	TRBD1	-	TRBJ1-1	TGTGCCAGCTCATCGGATTGGACAGGGGGGGAGGCTTTCTTT	CASSSDWTGGEAFF
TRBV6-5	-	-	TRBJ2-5	TGTGCCAGCAGGAAAGCACAGGGTGGGGAGACCCAGTACTTC	CASRKAQGGETQYF
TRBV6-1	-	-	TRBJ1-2	TGTGCCAGCAGTGAAGACAGGATTCGCGACTATGGCTACACCTTC	CASSEDRIRDYGYTF
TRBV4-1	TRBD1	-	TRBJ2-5	TGCGCCAGCAGCCAGGGACAGGGGGAAGAGACCCAGTACTTC	CASSQGQGEETQYF
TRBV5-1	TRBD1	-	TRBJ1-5	TGCGCCAGCAGGGCGGGGGTGACAGGGGATCAGCCCCAGCATTTT	CASRAGVTGDQPQHF
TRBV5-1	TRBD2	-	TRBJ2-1	TGCGCCAGCAGCGCCGGGACTAGGACCGACGATGAGCAGTTCTTC	CASSAGTRTDDEQFF
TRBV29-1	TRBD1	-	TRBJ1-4	TGCAGCGTTCAGGAGACAGGGGGAAGTGAAAAACTGTTTTTT	CSVQETGGSEKLFF
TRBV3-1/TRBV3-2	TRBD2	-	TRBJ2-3	TGTGCCAGCAGCCGAAGGACTAGCGGGGGGGCGACAGATACGCAGTATTTT	CASSRRTSGGATDTQYF
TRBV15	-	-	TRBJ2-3	TGTGCCACCAGCCCCCAGGTGACGGGGGATACGCAGTATTTT	CATSPQVTGDTQYF
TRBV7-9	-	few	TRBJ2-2	TGTGCCAGCAGCTTAGATATGGAGACCGGGGAGCTGTTTTTT	CASSLDMETGELFF
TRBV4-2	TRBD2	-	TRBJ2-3	TGTGCCAGCAGCCCAGACGGGCGGGGGGGCACAGATACGCAGTATTTT	CASSPDGRGGTDTQYF
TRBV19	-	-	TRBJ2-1	TGTGCCAGTAGTATGTCCAAGACTTTCTACAATGAGCAGTTCTTC	CASSMSKTFYNEQFF
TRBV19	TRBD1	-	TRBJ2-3	TGTGCCAGTAGTGGCGGGACAGGGGATACGCAGTATTTT	CASSGGTGDTQYF
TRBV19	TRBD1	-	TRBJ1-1	TGTGCCAGTAGTATACCGGGACAGTATTCTGAAGCTTTCTTT	CASSIPGQYSEAFF
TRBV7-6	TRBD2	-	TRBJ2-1	TGTGCCAGCAGCTTACCGGCCGGGACTAGCTCAATTGAGCAGTTCTTC	CASSLPAGTSSIEQFF
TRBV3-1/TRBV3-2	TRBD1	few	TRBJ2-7	TGTGCCAGCAGCCCGGACAGGGGGCCTCGGGAGCAGTACTTC	CASSPDRGPREQYF